The 4 T cell receptor beta chains in this list originate from one sample, sequenced in a study of T cells in Graves' hyperthyroidism and ophthalmopathy. The source material, RNA transcripts, was used to amplify TCR beta CDR3 regions. When the TCR CDR3 underwent first-round RT-PCR, the HTBI primer set was used. MiXCR, run by TCRdb on the multiplex PCR reads, gives a single entry per CDR3 protein. The sample contains 300,000 to 450,000 distinct CDR3 sequences, approximately 15% of which appear only once. Sequenced: blood. These receptors originate from a woman in her late teens or twenties with Graves' hyperthyroidism that later progressed to Graves' ophthalmopathy.

At least ten counts were recorded for this clonotype. The chain combines TRBV7-2 with TRBJ1-1; D uncertain. The CDR3 contains 14 residues. The germline V and J ends were trimmed by 2 bases and 4 bases, with 11 bases remaining between them. Germline loops: CDR1 SGHTA, CDR2 FQGNSA. CDR3 sequence (DNA): TGTGCCAGCAGCTTACGAGGTAGGGTCACTGAAGCTTTCTTT. It is translated as CASSLRGRVTEAFF.

Many counts were recorded for this clonotype. The chain has TRBV7-2 and TRBJ2-7; 7 bases map to TRBD2. The CDR3 is made up of 15 amino acids. V trimming: 4 bases; J trimming: 5 bases; junction bases outside the gene matches: 11. Germline V gives CDR1 SGHTA, CDR2 FQGNSA. The CDR3 here is CASSSRAGEGHEQYF. The DNA for the CDR3 is TGTGCCAGCAGCTCAAGGGCGGGAGAAGGCCACGAGCAGTACTTC.

This clonotype was detected ten times or more. The gene calls are TRBV30 and TRBJ2-7; no reliable D call. V was clipped by 5 bases and J by 5 bases, with 22 bases between them. The CDR3 spans 15 residues. Germline assignment: CDR1 GTSNPN and CDR2 SVGIG (reference sequence). For the CDR3, the DNA is TGTGCCTGGGGACGAGGACCCGGAAATTTTAACGAGCAGTACTTC. Translating gives CAWGRGPGNFNEQYF.

This clonotype was counted at least ten times. The gene calls are TRBV12-3 or TRBV12-4 and TRBJ2-5; unclear D gene. V was shortened by 2 bases and J by 5 bases, with 9 bases between the two germline ends. The CDR3 covers 13 residues. Here the CDR3 reads CASSLTSVETQYF. The CDR3 region has the DNA TGTGCCAGCAGTTTAACCTCTGTTGAGACCCAGTACTTC.